The 10 T cell receptor beta chains presented below share a single source sample, sequenced in a study of post-analysis software for immune sequencing data. These receptors have no known antigen. Unique molecular identifiers were built into the TCR beta cDNA libraries. One entry per CDR3 protein, called by TCRdb with MiXCR from the PCR reads. The table lists about 540,000 distinct CDR3 sequences, roughly 34% of them singletons. Points from the study as a whole: The study found TRBV5-6, TRBV5-1 and TRBV20-1 among 5 or 6 TRBV segments more frequent in patients than controls.

Sequenced sample: blood. Receptors originate from a girl aged 2-17 years with multiple sclerosis.

The rearrangement uses TRBV29-1 and TRBJ2-1; D is unclear. The germline V gene has CDR1 SQVTM and CDR2 ANQGSEA. The V gene lost 5 bases and the J gene lost 8 bases, with 7 bases spanning the gap. The CDR3 runs to 10 residues. The CDR3 nucleotides are TGCAGCGTTAAAAACTATGAGCAGTTCTTC. It encodes CSVKNYEQFF.

This chain uses TRBV12-3 or TRBV12-4 with TRBJ2-3; D remains unclear. The germline V and J ends were trimmed by 5 bases and 2 bases, with 11 bases remaining between them. The CDR3 covers 14 residues. The CDR3 loop is CASSQAGYTDTQYF. The CDR3 bases are TGTGCCAGCAGTCAAGCCGGGTACACAGATACGCAGTATTTT.

This clonotype has just a few counts. CDR3 sequence: CSAFRDEDYGYTF. In DNA, the CDR3 is TGCAGTGCTTTCAGGGACGAGGACTATGGCTACACCTTC. The gene calls are TRBV20-1 and TRBJ1-2, with D possibly matching TRBD1 (5 bases). The V gene's germline CDR1 is DFQATT and CDR2 SNEGSKA (reference sequence). CDR3 length: 13 residues. Trimming took 5 bases from V and 3 from J, leaving 13 bases between them.

This clonotype was found a few times. V usage is TRBV2 and J usage is TRBJ1-1; a possible D gene is TRBD1 (6 bases). CDR3 size: 15 residues. The V and J ends lost 7 bases and 3 bases respectively, with 18 bases between them. Germline lookup yields CDR1 SNHLY and CDR2 FYNNEI. The CDR3 reads CASNQDSLPDTEAFF. CDR3 bases: TGTGCCAGCAACCAGGACAGTCTACCGGACACTGAAGCTTTCTTT.

The table lists this clonotype with a few counts. The chain combines TRBV5-1 with TRBJ2-7; 9 bases map to TRBD1. The CDR3 covers 15 residues. V trimming: 4 bases; J trimming: 6 bases; junction bases outside the gene matches: 11. Germline CDR1 reads SGHRS; CDR2 reads YFSETQ. The CDR3 sequence: CASSPTGTGSSEQYF. Here the CDR3 DNA reads TGCGCCAGCAGCCCGACCGGGACAGGGAGCTCCGAGCAGTACTTC.

The V call is TRBV5-1, the J call TRBJ2-7; TRBD1 is a possible D gene (5 bases). Germline-derived CDR1 and CDR2 are SGHRS and YFSETQ. The CDR3 runs to 13 residues. V was pared by 3 bases and J by 6 bases, with 13 bases between. CDR3 sequence: CASSSEQGLEQYF. DNA for the CDR3: TGCGCCAGCAGCTCCGAGCAGGGCCTCGAGCAGTACTTC.

This chain uses TRBV19 with TRBJ2-7, with 9 bases matching TRBD2. Germline values: CDR1 LNHDA, CDR2 SQIVND (reference sequence). V was clipped by 4 bases and J by 9 bases; unmatched bases: 7. CDR3 length equals 13 residues. CDR3 residues: CASSNGLASGQYF. For the CDR3, the DNA is TGTGCCAGTAGTAACGGACTAGCGAGTGGGCAGTACTTC.

The chain combines TRBV3-1 with TRBJ2-5, with a tentative D call TRBD2 (5 bases). Looked up from germline, CDR1 is LGHDT and CDR2 is YNNKEL (reference sequence). V lost 0 bases and J 4 bases, leaving 21 bases between the germline ends. The CDR3 is made up of 18 amino acids. The CDR3 protein is CASSQDLRSGRRGETQYF. The DNA for the CDR3 is TGTGCCAGCAGCCAAGACCTACGATCCGGCCGCCGGGGAGAGACCCAGTACTTC.

This clonotype was detected only a few times. The chain recombines TRBV7-6 with TRBJ2-3; D assignment may be TRBD1 or TRBD2 (5 bases each). The CDR3 has 16 residues. V was clipped by 5 bases and J by 1 base, with 16 bases between them. In germline, CDR1 is SGHVS, CDR2 FNYEAQ. The CDR3 DNA reads TGTGCCAGCAGCACCGGGACCCACCTCGGCACAGATACGCAGTATTTT. Protein product: CASSTGTHLGTDTQYF. Complete variable domain (other parts from reference TRBV7-6 and TRBJ2-3): GAGVSQSPRYKVTKRGQDVALRCDPISGHVSLYWYRQALGQGPEFLTYFNYEAQQDKSGLPNDRFSAERPEGSISTLTIQRTEQRDSAMYRCASSTGTHLGTDTQYFGPGTRLTVL.

This clonotype was found a few times. The CDR3 region is CASSVRGQGAAGELFF. The CDR3, as DNA: TGTGCCAGCAGCGTCCGGGGACAGGGCGCGGCCGGGGAGCTGTTTTTT. This chain links TRBV9 with TRBJ2-2; 9 bases fit TRBD1. J was trimmed by 6 bases and V by 2 bases; bases with no gene match: 8. Germline CDR1 SGDLS, CDR2 YYNGEE. The CDR3 runs to 16 residues.